The present entry profiles one TCR beta chain with its context. What it binds is unknown. This may stem from a read error, because a much larger clone lies one nucleotide away. The data were taken from a study of T cells in Graves' hyperthyroidism and ophthalmopathy. Study findings and constraints: Also found in blood were most expanded thyroid clonotypes above 0.001.

Lactation, pregnancy, other autoimmune disease or uncontrolled infection excluded patients. Researchers amplified the TCR beta CDR3 regions from RNA transcripts. First-round RT-PCR of the TCR CDR3 relied on the HTBI primer set. TCRdb ran MiXCR on the multiplex PCR reads and lists one entry per CDR3 protein. This table has about 500,000 distinct CDR3 sequences, over 15% appearing once. The germline gives CDR1 SGHDT, CDR2 YYEEEE. There are 14 residues in the CDR3. This sequence joins TRBV5-6 and TRBJ1-2; 7 bases match TRBD1. The sequenced sample consisted of blood. The receptor was derived from a woman aged 18-29 years with Graves' hyperthyroidism. CDR3 loop: CASSLLGQHYGCTF. The CDR3 DNA reads as TGTGCCAGCAGCTTGTTGGGACAGCACTATGGCTGCACCTTC. Drawing the rest from reference TRBV5-6 and TRBJ1-2, the complete variable domain is DAGVTQSPTHLIKTRGQQVTLRCSPKSGHDTVSWYQQALGQGPQFIFQYYEEEERQRGNFPDRFSGHQFPNYSSELNVNALLLGDSALYLCASSLLGQHYGCTFGSGTRLTVV.